What follows are 3 T cell receptor beta chains derived from one specimen sequenced in a study of blood T cell repertoires in COVID-19. The assay was immunoSEQ multiplex PCR, and TCRdb's table has in-frame clones only and misses some. The sample carries approximately 250,000 clones, approximately 80% recorded once. The sequenced sample consisted of peripheral blood. These receptors were taken from a man aged 35-49 years who had recovered from COVID-19.

J is TRBJ1-2 and V is TRBV3-1 (or the pseudogene TRBV3-2); D is unclear. CDR1 and CDR2 from the germline V gene are LGHDT and YNNKEL (reference sequence). The CDR3 length is 12 residues. V was cut by 4 bases and J by 5 bases, with 8 bases left in between. CDR3 sequence reads: CASSLPNYGYTF. DNA of the CDR3: TGTGCCAGCAGCCTTCCCAATTATGGCTACACCTTC.

The rearrangement joins TRBV30 to TRBJ2-3, with 9 bases identical to TRBD1. V lost 0 bases to trimming and J lost 6 bases; unmatched junction nucleotides: 7. The CDR3 runs 15 residues. Per germline, CDR1 GTSNPN and CDR2 SVGIG (reference sequence). CDR3 in DNA: TGTGCCTGGAGTGTAGGGACAGGGCCAAGGGATACGCAGTATTTT. Translating it yields CAWSVGTGPRDTQYF.

Turning to this clone: The sample holds other DNA sequences that translate to the same CDR3. This rearrangement joins TRBV5-1 to TRBJ1-1, with D tentatively TRBD1 (6 bases). The ends were cut back, 0 bases at V and 2 bases at J, with 8 bases in the middle. Germline CDR1 and CDR2: SGHRS and YFSETQ. There are 14 residues in the CDR3. CDR3 sequence: CASSLGTENTEAFF. The CDR3 DNA is TGCGCCAGCAGCTTGGGGACAGAAAACACTGAAGCTTTCTTT. Combining the CDR3 with reference TRBV5-1 and TRBJ1-1 gives the whole variable domain KAGVTQTPRYLIKTRGQQVTLSCSPISGHRSVSWYQQTPGQGLQFLFEYFSETQRNKGNFPGRFSGRQFSNSRSEMNVSTLELGDSALYLCASSLGTENTEAFFGQGTRLTVV.